A single count supports the clone carrying this T cell receptor (beta chain). Its antigen is not known. PCR used 60 Vbeta primers and 13 Jbeta primers. The repertoire was sequenced with immunoSEQ multiplex PCR; TCRdb's copy has only in-frame clones and lacks some. The sample shows some 160,000 clones, 75% to 90% of them seen only once. This sample was included in a study of cytomegalovirus exposure and HLA in healthy donors. Study-wide findings and caveats: In a later analysis, the majority of CMV-associated beta chains seemingly showed HLA restriction. Reportedly, fewer N-insertions than the approximately 700-donor mean appeared in an Asian-associated ancestry cluster in a later analysis. The authors assumed roughly uniform sequencing depth across donors for presence/absence analyses. Reports indicated that the classifier achieved high specificity and sensitivity in diagnosing cytomegalovirus status.

Trimming cost V 5 bases and J 7 bases; bases outside gene matches: 7. Germline loops: CDR1 SGHRS, CDR2 YFSETQ. The CDR3 has 13 amino acids. Sequencing input: PBMCs. The rearrangement joins TRBV5-1 to TRBJ1-2; 8 bases are a match to TRBD1. This TCR was sampled from a male donor in good health and CMV-seropositive. The CDR3 here is CASRPTGVVGYTF. The CDR3, as DNA: TGCGCCAGCAGGCCGACAGGGGTGGTTGGCTACACCTTC.